Detailed here is one TCR beta chain. Germline V gene lookup returns CDR1 SGHDT and CDR2 YYEEEE. The CDR3 is made up of 14 amino acids. The V and J ends lost 1 base and 5 bases respectively, with 12 bases between them. Constant-region reverse primers amplified full-length variable regions, followed by semi-nested Nested Universal Primer A PCR. MiXCR, applied by TCRdb to the 5' RACE reads, yields one record per CDR3 protein. The table lists 6,800 or so distinct CDR3 sequences, approximately 59% of them singletons. V is TRBV5-6 and J is TRBJ2-5; possibly TRBD1 for D (6 bases). Sequenced input: tumor-infiltrating memory CD4+ T cells sorted from the breast tumor. As for subset: memory CD4+ T cells, CD4+CD45RO+CD25-. The receptor's source is a female donor with breast cancer. DNA of the CDR3: TGTGCCAGCAGCTTGTTTACAGGGTCGGAGACCCAGTACTTC. As protein: CASSLFTGSETQYF.